These 30 T cell receptor beta chains came from one sample sequenced in a study of STAT5B mutations in CD4+ large granular lymphocyte leukemia (dated by TCRdb to about 2022). The receptor library was made with the immunoSEQ multiplex PCR assay. Here the immuneACCESS table is served through TCRdb, limited to in-frame sequences with V and J called. Missing clones are a known gap in these copies; in checked studies unresolved V genes cover under half, and the rest lacks a known reason. The sample profile shows around 34,000 clones; almost 85% of them were found once. Of the sample, less than 1.5% falls within the top ten clones. Sequenced sample: CD4+ T cells from blood buffy coats. Receptor source: a human donor in good health.

The rearrangement uses TRBV10-3 and TRBJ2-7; D call uncertain. Germline CDR1 is ENHRY and CDR2 is SYGVKD. V shed 0 bases and J shed 1 base, with 10 bases lying between them. The CDR3 covers 15 residues. CDR3 amino acids: CAISESGGRSYEQYF. The CDR3 nucleotides read TGTGCCATCAGTGAGTCTGGCGGTCGATCCTACGAGCAGTACTTC.

The rearrangement links TRBV7-2 to TRBJ2-7; TRBD1 agrees at 9 bases. The CDR3 has 17 amino acids. V was pared by 0 bases and J by 3 bases, with 9 bases of the junction left unmatched. Germline V gene data show CDR1 as SGHTA and CDR2 as FQGNSA. The CDR3: CASSLALNMGQGYEQYF. The CDR3 bases are TGTGCCAGCAGCTTAGCCCTTAATATGGGACAGGGCTACGAGCAGTACTTC. The variable domain in full, with the rest retrieved from reference TRBV7-2 and TRBJ2-7, is GAGVSQSPSNKVTEKGKDVELRCDPISGHTALYWYRQSLGQGLEFLIYFQGNSAPDKSGLPSDRFSAERTGGSVSTLTIQRTQQEDSAVYLCASSLALNMGQGYEQYFGPGTRLTVT.

The chain joins TRBV6-4 to TRBJ2-1; 12 nucleotides align to TRBD1. The CDR3 spans 18 residues. Germline trimming cut 3 bases from V and 8 bases from J; bases unmatched to any gene: 14. CDR1 is MRHNA, CDR2 SNTAGT, per germline. CDR3 bases: TGTGCCAGCAGTGAAGAAAACTACGGGACAGGGGGCAAGTATGAGCAGTTCTTC. Amino acids: CASSEENYGTGGKYEQFF.

This chain uses TRBV2 with TRBJ1-6, with D maybe TRBD1 (5 bases). V was trimmed by 4 bases and J by 6 bases, leaving 10 bases between them. This CDR3 is 14 amino acids long. Germline CDR1 SNHLY, CDR2 FYNNEI. The CDR3 loop reads CASSVWGSNSPLHF. The CDR3 nucleotides are TGTGCCAGCAGTGTTTGGGGCTCTAATTCACCCCTCCACTTT.

The chain has TRBV30 and TRBJ2-7; tentatively, D is TRBD1 (5 bases). Germline assignment: CDR1 GTSNPN and CDR2 SVGIG (reference sequence). There are 12 residues in the CDR3. Deletions cut 1 base from V and 3 bases from J, with 7 bases between. Written as DNA, the CDR3 is TGTGCCTGGAGTGGGGGCAGCTACGAGCAGTACTTC. Translation: CAWSGGSYEQYF.

The rearrangement uses TRBV5-1 and TRBJ2-7; D remains ambiguous. V was trimmed by 0 bases and J by 6 bases, leaving 4 bases between them. Per the germline V gene, CDR1 is SGHRS and CDR2 is YFSETQ. The length of the CDR3 is 11 residues. CDR3 sequence reads: CASSLGPEQYF. The DNA for the CDR3 is TGCGCCAGCAGCTTGGGTCCCGAGCAGTACTTC.

The chain is built from TRBV7-6 and TRBJ2-3; D is unresolved. V lost 5 bases and J 1 base, leaving 4 bases between the germline ends. The V gene's germline CDR1 is SGHVS and CDR2 FNYEAQ. The CDR3 length is 12 residues. CDR3 sequence (DNA): TGTGCCAGCAGCCCCCGCACAGATACGCAGTATTTT. Its translation is CASSPRTDTQYF.

CDR3 loop: CASSYLGGGEDQPQHF. CDR3 DNA: TGTGCCAGCAGTTACTTGGGAGGGGGGGAGGATCAGCCCCAGCATTTT. The genes are TRBV6-9 and TRBJ1-5; possibly TRBD1 for D (6 bases). CDR1 is MNHGY and CDR2 is SVAAGI in the germline V gene. Trimming left V 3 bases short and J 5 bases short, with 17 bases between. CDR3 length: 16 amino acids.

The J gene is TRBJ1-1, the V gene TRBV5-1, with D uncertain. Germline V gene data show CDR1 as SGHRS and CDR2 as YFSETQ. Deletions cut 0 bases from V and 1 base from J, with 10 bases between. This CDR3 spans 15 amino acids. CDR3 bases: TGCGCCAGCAGCTTGGATGGCAGGCCGAACACTGAAGCTTTCTTT. Its protein product is CASSLDGRPNTEAFF.

This clone has a single count. The rearrangement uses TRBV5-1 and TRBJ1-2; D might be TRBD1 (5 bases). Trimming removed 4 bases at V and 4 bases at J, with 17 bases between. Germline V CDR1 and CDR2: SGHRS, YFSETQ. CDR3 size: 15 residues. CDR3: CASSQDTGGFYGYTF. CDR3 in DNA: TGCGCCAGCAGCCAGGACACTGGGGGGTTCTATGGCTACACCTTC.

The chain employs TRBV7-6 and TRBJ2-5, with 9 bases identical to TRBD2. The CDR3 totals 17 residues. CDR1 and CDR2 from the germline V gene are SGHVS and FNYEAQ. V lost 2 bases to trimming and J lost 1 base; unmatched junction nucleotides: 8. In DNA form, the CDR3 reads TGTGCCAGCAGCTTAATAGGCCTAGCGGGGACCCAAGAGACCCAGTACTTC. Translation: CASSLIGLAGTQETQYF.

The rearrangement links TRBV29-1 to TRBJ2-5, with D tentatively TRBD1 (9 bases). CDR1 is SQVTM, CDR2 ANQGSEA, per germline. The CDR3 loop spans 16 amino acids. Between the trimmed V and J ends, which lost 7 bases and 0 bases, there was a span of 21 bases. The CDR3 here is CSAGGGTGRNQETQYF. Here the CDR3 DNA reads TGCAGCGCTGGCGGGGGGACAGGGAGGAACCAAGAGACCCAGTACTTC.

The chain joins TRBV6-5 to TRBJ1-3; D not resolved. The CDR3 has 15 residues. V was cut by 6 bases and J by 0 bases, with 12 bases left in between. Germline V gene lookup returns CDR1 MNHEY and CDR2 SVGAGI. For the CDR3, the DNA is TGTGCCAGCAGAATTACAGACTTCTCTGGAAACACCATATATTTT. Protein sequence: CASRITDFSGNTIYF.

The chain couples TRBV4-1 to TRBJ2-7; D not resolved. V was pared by 4 bases and J by 2 bases, with 9 bases between. The CDR3 loop spans 13 amino acids. Germline values: CDR1 MGHRA, CDR2 YSYEKL. CDR3 residues: CASSRTETYEQYF. CDR3 bases: TGCGCCAGCAGCCGCACAGAGACCTACGAGCAGTACTTC.

The chain recombines TRBV11-3 with TRBJ2-5; 13 bases agree with TRBD2. J gave up 5 bases and V 3 bases, and 9 bases lay outside the gene matches. Germline CDR1 and CDR2: SGHNT and YENEEA. This CDR3 has 17 amino acids. This CDR3 is CASSFGLAGDTQETQYF. CDR3 nucleotide sequence: TGTGCCAGCAGCTTCGGACTAGCGGGAGATACCCAGGAGACCCAGTACTTC.

This clone was seen more than once but under ten times. This chain uses TRBV19 with TRBJ1-1; D possibly corresponds to TRBD1 (6 bases). The CDR3 covers 14 residues. Trimming left V 6 bases short and J 4 bases short, with 15 bases between. CDR1 LNHDA and CDR2 SQIVND come from the germline V gene (reference sequence). The CDR3 spells CASRVGGARTEAFF. In DNA, the CDR3 is TGTGCCAGTAGGGTAGGGGGGGCGCGCACTGAAGCTTTCTTT.

The DNA for the CDR3 is TGTGCCTGGAGTGTATCTAGGATGGGAATGAGCTCTGGAAACACCATATATTTT. Encoded protein: CAWSVSRMGMSSGNTIYF. This chain connects TRBV30 to TRBJ1-3; unclear D gene. The germline CDR1 and CDR2 sequences are GTSNPN and SVGIG (reference sequence). The CDR3 loop spans 18 amino acids. The germline V and J ends were trimmed by 0 bases and 0 bases, with 18 bases remaining between them.

The CDR3 is CASSHLAGSRRTDTQYF. DNA for the CDR3: TGTGCCAGCTCTCATCTGGCCGGCTCCCGCCGCACAGATACGCAGTATTTT. The chain couples TRBV18 to TRBJ2-3; no definite D call. Germline V gene lookup returns CDR1 KGHSH and CDR2 LQKENI. Deletions cut 6 bases from V and 1 base from J, with 20 bases between. The CDR3 is 17 residues long. Drawing the rest from reference TRBV18 and TRBJ2-3, the complete variable domain is NAGVMQNPRHLVRRRGQEARLRCSPMKGHSHVYWYRQLPEEGLKFMVYLQKENIIDESGMPKERFSAEFPKEGPSILRIQQVVRGDSAAYFCASSHLAGSRRTDTQYFGPGTRLTVL.

In nucleotides, the CDR3 is TGCGCCAGCAGCTCGGGACAGGGCACTGAAGCTTTCTTT. This codes for CASSSGQGTEAFF. The chain is built from TRBV5-1 and TRBJ1-1; 9 nucleotides agree with TRBD1. V lost 3 bases to trimming and J lost 4 bases; unmatched junction nucleotides: 1. Germline CDR1 is SGHRS and CDR2 is YFSETQ. This CDR3 is 13 amino acids long.

This chain links TRBV9 with TRBJ1-4, with D tentatively TRBD1 (6 bases). V shed 5 bases and J shed 5 bases, with 10 bases lying between them. The germline gives CDR1 SGDLS, CDR2 YYNGEE. The CDR3 extends over 13 amino acids. Written as DNA, the CDR3 is TGTGCCAGCAGACGACAGGAGAATGAAAAACTGTTTTTT. This sequence encodes CASRRQENEKLFF.

There are a few counts of this clone. J is TRBJ1-2 and V is TRBV18; D gene uncertain. V was trimmed by 3 bases and J by 6 bases, leaving 11 bases between them. The germline V gene has CDR1 KGHSH and CDR2 LQKENI. The CDR3 extends over 13 amino acids. The CDR3 protein is CASSPQQADGYTF. CDR3 DNA: TGTGCCAGCTCACCTCAGCAAGCGGATGGCTACACCTTC. The full variable domain, rest sourced from reference TRBV18 and TRBJ1-2, is NAGVMQNPRHLVRRRGQEARLRCSPMKGHSHVYWYRQLPEEGLKFMVYLQKENIIDESGMPKERFSAEFPKEGPSILRIQQVVRGDSAAYFCASSPQQADGYTFGSGTRLTVV.

CDR3 sequence reads: CAWSVGRSGSPLHF. The CDR3 DNA is TGTGCCTGGAGTGTCGGGAGGTCCGGTTCACCCCTCCACTTT. The J gene is TRBJ1-6, the V gene TRBV30; D is ambiguous. The CDR3 contains 14 residues. From germline, CDR1 is GTSNPN and CDR2 SVGIG (reference sequence). V was clipped by 0 bases and J by 9 bases, with 12 bases between them.

V is TRBV13 and J is TRBJ2-2; D remains ambiguous. The CDR3 loop spans 12 amino acids. V was cut by 6 bases and J by 1 base, with 3 bases left in between. Germline V gene sequence: CDR1 PRHDT, CDR2 FYEKMQ (reference sequence). This CDR3 reads CASRRNTGELFF. The CDR3 bases are TGTGCCAGCAGACGGAACACCGGGGAGCTGTTTTTT.

This clone was counted a single time. The rearrangement links TRBV5-3 to TRBJ1-5; D might be TRBD1 (5 bases). TRBV5-3 is an open reading frame whose function is uncertain. The CDR3 extends over 14 amino acids. Between the trimmed V and J ends, which lost 8 bases and 6 bases, there was a span of 18 bases. The CDR3 sequence: CASIPGTWSQPQHF. In DNA, the CDR3 is TGTGCCAGCATCCCGGGGACCTGGAGTCAGCCCCAGCATTTT.

This rearrangement joins TRBV7-9 to TRBJ1-1; 7 bases map to TRBD1. Per the germline V gene, CDR1 is SEHNR and CDR2 is FQNEAQ (reference sequence). The V and J ends lost 4 bases and 5 bases, in that order; junction bases with no gene match: 10. The CDR3 has 15 amino acids. The chain's CDR3 is CASSSGDSQGTEAFF. DNA of the CDR3: TGTGCCAGCAGCTCGGGGGACAGTCAAGGGACTGAAGCTTTCTTT.

V and J are TRBV5-6 and TRBJ2-7, with D possibly matching TRBD2 (6 bases). V shed 1 base and J shed 1 base, with 18 bases lying between them. Germline V gene sequence: CDR1 SGHDT, CDR2 YYEEEE. The CDR3 has 17 amino acids. The CDR3 DNA reads TGTGCCAGCAGCTTGCGGGAGCAAGCTGGTCAATCCTACGAGCAGTACTTC. Its translation: CASSLREQAGQSYEQYF.

There are a few counts of this clone. The chain recombines TRBV7-2 with TRBJ1-5; no reliable D call. This CDR3 region has 14 residues. Trimming removed 7 bases at V and 4 bases at J, with 14 bases between. Germline assignment: CDR1 SGHTA and CDR2 FQGNSA. This CDR3 is CASMASPGNQPQHF. Written as DNA, the CDR3 is TGTGCCAGCATGGCTAGCCCGGGGAATCAGCCCCAGCATTTT.

The CDR3 reads CAWSVKNNQPQHF. DNA for the CDR3: TGTGCCTGGAGTGTAAAGAACAATCAGCCCCAGCATTTT. J is TRBJ1-5 and V is TRBV30; D call uncertain. The CDR3 is 13 residues long. The germline V and J ends were trimmed by 0 bases and 3 bases, with 6 bases remaining between them. Germline V gene sequence: CDR1 GTSNPN, CDR2 SVGIG (reference sequence).

V usage is TRBV19 and J usage is TRBJ1-5; 7 bases match TRBD1. V dropped 6 bases and J dropped 4; count of bases not matched to a gene: 6. The CDR3 totals 14 residues. CDR1 and CDR2 from the germline V gene are LNHDA and SQIVND (reference sequence). The CDR3 coding sequence is TGTGCCAGTAGCCCGACAGGGCGGAATCAGCCCCAGCATTTT. Amino acid sequence: CASSPTGRNQPQHF.

The chain carries TRBV7-9 and TRBJ2-5; TRBD1 is a possible D gene (6 bases). V dropped 0 bases and J dropped 4 bases, with 21 bases sitting between them. The CDR3 consists of 18 residues. The V gene's germline CDR1 is SEHNR and CDR2 FQNEAQ (reference sequence). For the CDR3, the DNA is TGTGCCAGCAGCTTAGCGAGGGACGCAAGGACAGCTCTAGAGACCCAGTACTTC. Translating gives CASSLARDARTALETQYF.